This T cell receptor (beta chain) was captured in a study of a mutant IDH1 vaccine in newly diagnosed glioma. Across the whole study: Previous care, which was radiotherapy, temozolomide, or both, most often involved both. Visit V12 happened at week 35; visit V13 happened at week 47.

As for this clone: Its target is unknown.

TCRdb keeps only in-frame clones here, not all; method: immunoSEQ multiplex PCR. The table records some 70,000 clones, 84% of them present only once. Indicated time point: week 35, safety follow-up. A single vaccine dose contained 300 ug of mutant IDH1 20-mer peptide, and topical imiquimod was used with it. Overall study findings and caveats: Immune responses induced by vaccination arose in 90% to 95% of the patients.

Germline V gene lookup returns CDR1 MNHEY and CDR2 SVGAGI. V gave up 10 bases and J gave up 0 bases, with 10 bases separating them. The CDR3 loop spans 12 amino acids. The chain has TRBV6-5 and TRBJ2-7, with D perhaps TRBD1 (6 bases). This specimen was PBMCs, taken from a glioma patient whose treatment included an IDH1 peptide vaccine. This receptor was identified in a man aged 18-30 years with glioma. The CDR3, as DNA: TGTGCCACTGAGGGGGACTCCTACGAGCAGTACTTC. As protein: CATEGDSYEQYF.